This TCR beta chain comes out of a study of T cell responses to AZD1222 COVID-19 vaccine. The study's findings and limits: Sampling captured repertoires only after the peak T cell response.

Trimming took 5 bases from V and 2 from J, leaving 15 bases between them. The CDR3 runs to 15 residues. CDR1 and CDR2 from the germline V gene are SEHNR and FQNEAQ (reference sequence). Assay: immunoSEQ multiplex PCR; the TCRdb copy retains only in-frame clones and omits some. The repertoire holds more than 95,000 clones, with less than 95% as singletons. Comment on this clone: Its antigen remains unidentified.

The chain is built from TRBV7-9 and TRBJ1-1, with TRBD1 as a possible D gene (6 bases). Sequenced material: peripheral blood, taken on day 0 of MenACWY control vaccination. This receptor was taken from an adult in good health. This CDR3 reads CASSQSTGLNTEAFF. The DNA for the CDR3 is TGTGCCAGCAGCCAGTCAACAGGGCTCAACACTGAAGCTTTCTTT.